Below, 21 T cell receptor beta chains from the same sample are listed, as sequenced in a study of blood T cell repertoires in COVID-19. Sequenced by immunoSEQ multiplex PCR; TCRdb stores in-frame clones only, minus some. The repertoire holds roughly 300,000 clones, 86% seen once, with around 1.6% in the top ten. Sequenced material: peripheral blood. The receptors were sampled from a woman aged 45 to 65 with acute or convalescent COVID-19.

A single count supports this clone. The chain is built from TRBV29-1 and TRBJ2-7; D is ambiguous. The CDR3 spans 11 residues. Germline-derived CDR1 and CDR2 are SQVTM and ANQGSEA. The V end lost 4 bases, the J end lost 1 base, and 5 bases lay between the germline ends. The CDR3, as DNA: TGCAGCGTTGGCAGGTCCTACGAGCAGTACTTC. It translates to CSVGRSYEQYF.

This sequence joins TRBV2 and TRBJ1-6; 7 bases line up with TRBD1. Germline-derived CDR1 and CDR2 are SNHLY and FYNNEI. With 2 bases clipped from V and 6 bases from J, the junction kept 10 bases outside the gene matches. This CDR3 is built from 17 residues. CDR3 nucleotide sequence: TGTGCCAGCAGTGAATGGGGACAGAGGGGGCCTAATTCACCCCTCCACTTT. Translated: CASSEWGQRGPNSPLHF.

The J gene is TRBJ2-7, the V gene TRBV19; TRBD1 matches at 10 bases. V lost 5 bases, J lost 3 bases, and 4 bases stayed unmatched. CDR3 size: 14 residues. Germline CDR1 LNHDA, CDR2 SQIVND (reference sequence). The CDR3 region has the DNA TGTGCCAGTAGTTCCGGGACAGGGGTCTACGAGCAGTACTTC. It specifies CASSSGTGVYEQYF. Full variable domain (missing parts from reference TRBV19 and TRBJ2-7): DGGITQSPKYLFRKEGQNVTLSCEQNLNHDAMYWYRQDPGQGLRLIYYSQIVNDFQKGDIAEGYSVSREKKESFPLTVTSAQKNPTAFYLCASSSGTGVYEQYFGPGTRLTVT.

This chain links TRBV7-2 with TRBJ2-3; TRBD2 is a possible D gene (7 bases). Germline lookup yields CDR1 SGHTA and CDR2 FQGNSA. V lost 1 base to trimming and J lost 6 bases, with 20 bases between them. The CDR3 is made up of 17 amino acids. DNA of the CDR3: TGTGCCAGCAGCTTAGGTTATCGGGGGGCTATGGGGGATACGCAGTATTTT. It yields the protein CASSLGYRGAMGDTQYF.

The chain joins TRBV4-1 to TRBJ1-4; 9 bases agree with TRBD1. Germline assignment: CDR1 MGHRA and CDR2 YSYEKL. The CDR3 loop spans 15 amino acids. V was clipped by 4 bases and J by 5 bases; unmatched bases: 5. The CDR3 region has the DNA TGCGCCAGCAGCCTTCCGGGACAGGGCAATGAAAAACTGTTTTTT. Amino acids: CASSLPGQGNEKLFF.

About this clone itself: Other DNA sequences within the sample encode an identical CDR3. The V and J genes are TRBV5-1 and TRBJ1-2; a weak D match, TRBD1 (6 bases). Germline V CDR1 and CDR2: SGHRS, YFSETQ. The CDR3 totals 13 residues. The germline V and J ends were trimmed by 5 bases and 2 bases, with 10 bases remaining between them. In DNA, the CDR3 is TGCGCCAGCAGTCCGGGACAAAACTATGGCTACACCTTC. This translates into CASSPGQNYGYTF.

The V and J genes are TRBV24-1 and TRBJ1-2; 7 nucleotides agree with TRBD1. Germline V gene lookup returns CDR1 KGHDR and CDR2 SFDVKD. This CDR3 is built from 11 residues. V shed 9 bases, J shed 5 bases, and the junction held 2 bases outside the gene matches. The CDR3 sequence is CATSTGYGYTF. Here the CDR3 DNA reads TGTGCCACCTCGACAGGGTATGGCTACACCTTC.

DNA for the CDR3: TGTGCCAGCAGTTTCGGGACAGCCTCCTACGAGCAGTACTTC. Translation gives CASSFGTASYEQYF. The rearrangement joins TRBV27 to TRBJ2-7, with TRBD1 matching 7 bases. Germline V CDR1 and CDR2: MNHEY, SMNVEV (reference sequence). This CDR3 has 14 amino acids. With V trimmed by 3 bases and J by 0 bases, 2 bases remained unmatched.

The chain recombines TRBV2 with TRBJ2-7, with D perhaps matching TRBD1 (5 bases). The V end was cut by 4 bases, the J end by 0 bases, with 7 bases between. CDR1 and CDR2 from the germline V gene are SNHLY and FYNNEI. The length of the CDR3 is 13 residues. CDR3 in DNA: TGTGCCAGCAGTGTGGACACCTCCTACGAGCAGTACTTC. Its protein is CASSVDTSYEQYF.

The chain links TRBV27 to TRBJ1-4; 8 bases fit TRBD1. The CDR3 spans 15 residues. V dropped 0 bases and J dropped 5; count of bases not matched to a gene: 2. Germline CDR1 is MNHEY and CDR2 is SMNVEV (reference sequence). This chain's CDR3 is CASSLSWTGNEKLFF. The CDR3 nucleotides are TGTGCCAGCAGTTTATCGTGGACAGGGAATGAAAAACTGTTTTTT.

The chain joins TRBV5-4 to TRBJ2-5; 9 bases agree with TRBD1. This CDR3 region has 14 residues. Germline values: CDR1 SGHNT, CDR2 YYREEE (reference sequence). J gave up 4 bases and V 2 bases, and 3 bases lay outside the gene matches. The CDR3 DNA is TGTGCCAGCAGCTTACAGGGGGCTATAGAGACCCAGTACTTC. This sequence encodes CASSLQGAIETQYF.

This chain links TRBV24-1 with TRBJ2-2; 9 positions match TRBD2. The CDR3 consists of 15 residues. Germline CDR1 is KGHDR and CDR2 is SFDVKD. V shed 8 bases, J shed 3 bases, and the junction held 6 bases outside the gene matches. In DNA, the CDR3 is TGTGCCACCATAGCGGGAGTTGGTTACACCGGGGAGCTGTTTTTT. This codes for CATIAGVGYTGELFF.

V usage is TRBV19 and J usage is TRBJ2-1; 12 bases align to TRBD2. This CDR3 is 15 amino acids long. J lost 1 base, V lost 10 bases, and 5 bases had no gene match. Germline values: CDR1 LNHDA, CDR2 SQIVND (reference sequence). The CDR3 bases are TGTGCCACCAAGACTAGCGGGAGATCCTACAATGAGCAGTTCTTC. Residues: CATKTSGRSYNEQFF.

In its sample, this clone was seen many times. The chain carries TRBV20-1 and TRBJ1-5, with TRBD1 identical over 11 bases. CDR3 size: 18 residues. V shed 3 bases, J shed 4 bases, and the junction held 14 bases outside the gene matches. Germline CDR1 reads DFQATT; CDR2 reads SNEGSKA (reference sequence). This chain's CDR3 is CSASRGTGGDRGNQPQHF. In DNA form, the CDR3 reads TGCAGTGCTAGTAGAGGGACAGGGGGAGATCGCGGGAATCAGCCCCAGCATTTT.

The chain recombines TRBV5-5 with TRBJ2-3, with TRBD2 as a possible D gene (5 bases). CDR1 and CDR2 (germline): SGHKS, YYEKEE (reference sequence). Trimming removed 4 bases at V and 5 bases at J, with 11 bases between. The CDR3 length is 13 residues. CDR3 DNA: TGTGCCAGCAGCCTCGGACTTAGAGATACGCAGTATTTT. Its protein is CASSLGLRDTQYF.

This clone was observed a handful of times. The chain joins TRBV4-2 to TRBJ2-3; TRBD2 might be the D (5 bases). This CDR3 is 15 amino acids long. Germline V CDR1 and CDR2: LGHNA, YNFKEQ. V shed 1 base and J shed 4 bases, with 12 bases lying between them. DNA of the CDR3: TGTGCCAGCAGCCAAGCGAAGGCTAGCTCAGATACGCAGTATTTT. This encodes CASSQAKASSDTQYF.

The rearrangement uses TRBV28 and TRBJ1-6, with 9 nucleotides matching TRBD1. V lost 5 bases to trimming and J lost 6 bases; unmatched junction nucleotides: 8. This CDR3 spans 16 amino acids. Per germline, CDR1 MDHEN and CDR2 SYDVKM. CDR3 nucleotides: TGTGCCAGCAGTACTTACAGGGGGCGAAGTAATTCACCCCTCCACTTT. Translating gives CASSTYRGRSNSPLHF.

The chain joins TRBV18 to TRBJ1-3; 8 bases are shared with TRBD1. The CDR3 is 16 amino acids. The J segment lost 4 bases and the V segment lost 3 bases, leaving 8 bases of the junction unmatched. Looked up from germline, CDR1 is KGHSH and CDR2 is LQKENI. The CDR3 nucleotides read TGTGCCAGCTCACCCGCCCGCCCAGGGGGCGGAAACACCATATATTTT. Its protein is CASSPARPGGGNTIYF.

The chain has TRBV24-1 and TRBJ2-7, with no clear D. Germline loops: CDR1 KGHDR, CDR2 SFDVKD. V was shortened by 2 bases and J by 2 bases, with 9 bases between the two germline ends. This CDR3 region has 14 residues. Here the CDR3 DNA reads TGTGCCACCAGTGATTCAGGTTATACCTACGAGCAGTACTTC. Amino acids: CATSDSGYTYEQYF.

The rearrangement uses TRBV6-1 and TRBJ1-2, with 7 bases fitting TRBD1. Germline V CDR1 and CDR2: MNHNS, SASEGT. V trimming: 1 base; J trimming: 4 bases; junction bases outside the gene matches: 6. The CDR3 contains 15 residues. In nucleotides, the CDR3 is TGTGCCAGCAGTGAAGTGGCAGGGGGAAGCTATGGCTACACCTTC. The encoded protein is CASSEVAGGSYGYTF.

The rearrangement uses TRBV28 and TRBJ2-7; D is possibly TRBD2 (5 bases). CDR3 length: 13 residues. The germline V gene has CDR1 MDHEN and CDR2 SYDVKM. Trimming cost V 3 bases and J 5 bases, with 11 bases left between them. The CDR3 DNA reads as TGTGCCAGCAGTTTGTGGAGCGGTGACGAGCAGTACTTC. Its translation: CASSLWSGDEQYF.